The 10 T cell receptor beta chains below come from one sample, sequenced in a study of T cell repertoires in cytomegalovirus infection. TCRdb used MiXCR to reprocess the reads, holding one entry per CDR3 protein. The sample carries under 200,000 distinct CDR3 sequences, about 20% recorded once. These receptors lack a known antigen. The sequencing used CD8+ T cells from cultured PBMCs, collected from culture after CMV antigen stimulation. The source is a human donor in good health (CMV status not recorded). Some clones in this sample may be carry-over from other donors' samples.

The chain employs TRBV6-2 or TRBV6-3 and TRBJ2-3, with no clear D. CDR3 length equals 15 residues. CDR1 is MNHEY and CDR2 is SVGEGT in the germline V gene. V lost 2 bases and J lost 2, with 11 bases in between. CDR3 protein: CASSYPTDTTDTQYF. The CDR3 DNA reads as TGTGCCAGCAGTTACCCGACCGATACCACAGATACGCAGTATTTT.

The gene calls are TRBV6-5 and TRBJ2-7; D not certain. CDR1 is MNHEY and CDR2 is SVGAGI in the germline V gene. Trimming took 5 bases from V and 3 from J, leaving 17 bases between them. The CDR3 runs to 15 residues. The CDR3 coding sequence is TGTGCCAGCAGTCCCCTCGGCACCATGAACTACGAGCAGTACTTC. It is translated as CASSPLGTMNYEQYF.

The chain is built from TRBV12-3 or TRBV12-4 and TRBJ2-1; a possible D gene is TRBD2 (5 bases). CDR3 length: 15 residues. V was pared by 5 bases and J by 0 bases, with 11 bases between. The CDR3 coding sequence is TGTGCCAGCAGTGCCGGGATTAGCTCCTACAATGAGCAGTTCTTC. Translating gives CASSAGISSYNEQFF.

This chain links TRBV9 with TRBJ2-3; TRBD1 or TRBD2 may be the D gene (5 bases each). CDR1 SGDLS and CDR2 YYNGEE come from the germline V gene. There are 15 residues in the CDR3. V lost 2 bases to trimming and J lost 3 bases, with 13 bases between them. CDR3 DNA: TGTGCCAGCAGCGTCGGGCGGTGGGGGACAGATACGCAGTATTTT. It codes for CASSVGRWGTDTQYF.

The chain carries TRBV7-9 and TRBJ1-2; 11 bases map to TRBD1. Germline V gives CDR1 SEHNR, CDR2 FQNEAQ (reference sequence). The CDR3 consists of 15 residues. J gave up 2 bases and V 4 bases, and 3 bases lay outside the gene matches. The CDR3 DNA follows: TGTGCCAGCAGCTCCTGGACAGGGGGCAACTATGGCTACACCTTC. This translates into CASSSWTGGNYGYTF.

The genes are TRBV27 and TRBJ2-7; D gene uncertain. This CDR3 comprises 16 residues. Deletions cut 4 bases from V and 2 bases from J, with 18 bases between. The germline gives CDR1 MNHEY, CDR2 SMNVEV (reference sequence). CDR3 nucleotides: TGTGCCAGCAGTTCCACCGAAAGGCGGATCCCCTACGAGCAGTACTTC. Amino acid sequence: CASSSTERRIPYEQYF.

The genes are TRBV6-2 or TRBV6-3 and TRBJ2-2; no definite D call. The CDR3 runs 20 residues. V gave up 8 bases and J gave up 2 bases, with 30 bases separating them. CDR1 and CDR2 from the germline V gene are MNHEY and SVGEGT. The CDR3 protein is CASALTGIFLGQGNTGELFF. CDR3 DNA sequence: TGTGCCAGCGCTCTCACCGGTATCTTCCTCGGGCAAGGCAACACCGGGGAGCTGTTTTTT.

In this sample, this clonotype turned up many times. The V and J genes are TRBV7-9 and TRBJ1-4, with 8 positions matching TRBD1. Per the germline V gene, CDR1 is SEHNR and CDR2 is FQNEAQ (reference sequence). The V and J ends lost 5 bases and 4 bases, in that order; junction bases with no gene match: 6. This CDR3 has 15 amino acids. CDR3 DNA: TGTGCCAGCAGCAAACCGGGACAGGTTAATGAAAAACTGTTTTTT. This encodes CASSKPGQVNEKLFF.

This clonotype turned up a few times. This sequence joins TRBV7-9 and TRBJ1-2; 7 bases agree with TRBD1. V was pared by 4 bases and J by 4 bases, with 12 bases of the junction left unmatched. Germline V gene sequence: CDR1 SEHNR, CDR2 FQNEAQ (reference sequence). CDR3 length: 16 amino acids. The CDR3 loop reads CASSSLGQSGSYGYTF. CDR3 coding DNA: TGTGCCAGCAGCTCCTTGGGACAGTCTGGGAGCTATGGCTACACCTTC. Based on the CDR3 plus reference TRBV7-9 and TRBJ1-2, the full variable domain is DTGVSQNPRHKITKRGQNVTFRCDPISEHNRLYWYRQTLGQGPEFLTYFQNEAQLEKSRLLSDRFSAERPKGSFSTLEIQRTEQGDSAMYLCASSSLGQSGSYGYTFGSGTRLTVV.

This clonotype was recorded a few times. V is TRBV12-3 or TRBV12-4 and J is TRBJ1-5; tentatively, D is TRBD1 (5 bases). The V gene lost 5 bases and the J gene lost 8 bases, with 16 bases spanning the gap. The CDR3 extends over 14 amino acids. The DNA for the CDR3 is TGTGCCAGCAGTACCTCGACGGGGCGGGAGCCCCAGCATTTT. Residues: CASSTSTGREPQHF.